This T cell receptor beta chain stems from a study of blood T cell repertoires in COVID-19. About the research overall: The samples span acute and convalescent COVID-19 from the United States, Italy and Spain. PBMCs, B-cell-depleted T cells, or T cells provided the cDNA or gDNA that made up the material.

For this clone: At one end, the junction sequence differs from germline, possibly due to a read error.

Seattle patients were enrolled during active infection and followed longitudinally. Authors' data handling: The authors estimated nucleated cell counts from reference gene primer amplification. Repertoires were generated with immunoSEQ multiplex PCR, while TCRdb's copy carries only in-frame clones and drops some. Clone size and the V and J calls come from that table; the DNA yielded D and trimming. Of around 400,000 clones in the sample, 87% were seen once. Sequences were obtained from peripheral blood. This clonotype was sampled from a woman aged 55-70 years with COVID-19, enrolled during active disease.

The CDR3 is CASNQGGNMNTEAFF. CDR3 DNA sequence: TGTGCTTCTAATCAGGGAGGAAACATGAACACTGAAGCTTTCTTT. The rearrangement joins TRBV5-1 to TRBJ1-1; D possibly corresponds to TRBD1 (5 bases). The CDR3 spans 15 residues. CDR1 and CDR2 (germline): SGHRS, YFSETQ.